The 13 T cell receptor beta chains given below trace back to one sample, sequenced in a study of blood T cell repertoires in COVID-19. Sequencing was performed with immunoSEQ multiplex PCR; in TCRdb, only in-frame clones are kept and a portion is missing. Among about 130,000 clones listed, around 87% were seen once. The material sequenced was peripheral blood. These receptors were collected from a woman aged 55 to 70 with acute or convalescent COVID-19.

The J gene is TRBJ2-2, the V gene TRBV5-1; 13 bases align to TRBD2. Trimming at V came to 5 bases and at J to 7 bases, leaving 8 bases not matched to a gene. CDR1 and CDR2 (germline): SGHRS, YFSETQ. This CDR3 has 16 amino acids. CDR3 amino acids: CASSPLAGGPNGELFF. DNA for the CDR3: TGCGCCAGCAGTCCACTAGCGGGAGGGCCGAACGGGGAGCTGTTTTTT.

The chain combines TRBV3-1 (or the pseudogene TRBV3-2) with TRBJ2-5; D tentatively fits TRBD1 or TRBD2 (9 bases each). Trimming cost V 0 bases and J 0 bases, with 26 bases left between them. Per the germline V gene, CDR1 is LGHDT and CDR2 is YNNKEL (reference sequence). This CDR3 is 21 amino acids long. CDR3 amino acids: CASSQDLKGQGWTSDQETQYF. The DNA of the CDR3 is TGTGCCAGCAGCCAAGATTTGAAGGGACAGGGATGGACTAGCGACCAAGAGACCCAGTACTTC.

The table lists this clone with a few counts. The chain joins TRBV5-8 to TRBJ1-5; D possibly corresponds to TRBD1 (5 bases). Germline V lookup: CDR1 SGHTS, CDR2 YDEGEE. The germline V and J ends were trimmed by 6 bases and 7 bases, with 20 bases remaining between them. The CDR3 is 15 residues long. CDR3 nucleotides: TGTGCCAGCATCCCTGGGGGAGGGGCGGGGCAGCCCCAGCATTTT. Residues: CASIPGGGAGQPQHF. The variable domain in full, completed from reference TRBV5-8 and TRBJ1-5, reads EAGVTQSPTHLIKTRGQQATLRCSPISGHTSVYWYQQALGLGLQFLLWYDEGEERNRGNFPPRFSGRQFPNYSSELNVNALELEDSALYLCASIPGGGAGQPQHFGDGTRLSIL.

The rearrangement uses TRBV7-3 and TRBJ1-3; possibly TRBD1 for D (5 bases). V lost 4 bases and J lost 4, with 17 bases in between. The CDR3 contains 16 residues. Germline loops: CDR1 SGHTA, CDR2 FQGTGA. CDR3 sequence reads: CASSSRQLRCGNTIYF. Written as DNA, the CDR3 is TGTGCCAGCAGCTCCAGACAGCTAAGGTGCGGAAACACCATATATTTT.

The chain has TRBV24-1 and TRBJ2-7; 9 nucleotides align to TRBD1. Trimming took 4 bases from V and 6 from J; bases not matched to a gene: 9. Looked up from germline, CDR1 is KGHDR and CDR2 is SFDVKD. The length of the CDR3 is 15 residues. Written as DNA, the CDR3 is TGTGCCACCAGTGACCCCGGGACAGGGTCTAGCGAGCAGTACGTC. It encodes CATSDPGTGSSEQYV.

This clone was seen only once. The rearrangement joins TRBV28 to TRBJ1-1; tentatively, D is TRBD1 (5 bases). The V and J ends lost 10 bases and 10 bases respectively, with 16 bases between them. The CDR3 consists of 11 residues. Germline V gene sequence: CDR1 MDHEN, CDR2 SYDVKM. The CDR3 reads CATFSRVLAFF. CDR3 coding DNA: TGTGCCACCTTCTCCAGGGTGCTAGCTTTCTTT.

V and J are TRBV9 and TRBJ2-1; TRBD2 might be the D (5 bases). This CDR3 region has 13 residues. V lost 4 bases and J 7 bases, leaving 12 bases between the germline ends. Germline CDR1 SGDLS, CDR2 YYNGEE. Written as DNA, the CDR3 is TGTGCCAGCAGCCTGTACCCGGGGAATGAGCAGTTCTTC. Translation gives CASSLYPGNEQFF.

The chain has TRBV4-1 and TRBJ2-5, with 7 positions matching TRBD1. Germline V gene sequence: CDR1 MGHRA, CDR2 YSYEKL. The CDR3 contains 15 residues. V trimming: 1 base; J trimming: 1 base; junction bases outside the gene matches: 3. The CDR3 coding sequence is TGCGCCAGCAGCCAAGGTACAGGGGTCCAAGAGACCCAGTACTTC. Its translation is CASSQGTGVQETQYF.

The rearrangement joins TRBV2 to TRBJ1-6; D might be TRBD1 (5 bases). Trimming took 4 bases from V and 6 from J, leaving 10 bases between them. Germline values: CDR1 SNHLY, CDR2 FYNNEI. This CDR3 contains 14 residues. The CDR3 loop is CASSVVTVNSPLHF. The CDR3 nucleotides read TGTGCCAGCAGTGTGGTGACAGTTAATTCACCCCTCCACTTT.

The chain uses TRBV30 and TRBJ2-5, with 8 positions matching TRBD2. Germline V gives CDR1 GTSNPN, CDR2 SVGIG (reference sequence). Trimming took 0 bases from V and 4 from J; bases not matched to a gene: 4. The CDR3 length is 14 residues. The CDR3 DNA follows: TGTGCCTGGAGTGTGGGGACTAGGCCAGAGACCCAGTACTTC. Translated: CAWSVGTRPETQYF.

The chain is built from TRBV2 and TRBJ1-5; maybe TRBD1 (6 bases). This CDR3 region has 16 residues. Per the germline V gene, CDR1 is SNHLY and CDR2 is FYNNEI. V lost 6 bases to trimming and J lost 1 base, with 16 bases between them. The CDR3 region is CASSLDSGASNQPQHF. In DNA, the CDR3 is TGTGCCAGCAGCCTGGACAGCGGGGCGAGCAATCAGCCCCAGCATTTT.

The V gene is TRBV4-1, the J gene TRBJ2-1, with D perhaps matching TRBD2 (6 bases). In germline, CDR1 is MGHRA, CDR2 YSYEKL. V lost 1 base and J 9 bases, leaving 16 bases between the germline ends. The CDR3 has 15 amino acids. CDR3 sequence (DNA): TGCGCCAGCAGCCAAGGTAGTGGGACTCTCGGTGAGCAGTTCTTC. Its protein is CASSQGSGTLGEQFF.

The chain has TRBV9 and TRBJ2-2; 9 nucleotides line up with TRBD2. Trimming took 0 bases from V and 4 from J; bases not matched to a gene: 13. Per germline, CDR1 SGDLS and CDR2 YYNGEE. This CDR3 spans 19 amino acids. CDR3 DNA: TGTGCCAGCAGCGTAGAGGGGTGGGGTAGCGGGAGCCTCACCGGGGAGCTGTTTTTT. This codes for CASSVEGWGSGSLTGELFF.